This T cell receptor (beta chain) was observed in a study of blood T cell repertoires in COVID-19. In terms of age and location, participants ranged from roughly 18 to 100 years and lived in about two dozen US areas. Donors in Cohort 3 counted as recovered after two negative PCRs, clearance, or symptom resolution. Measured with immunoSEQ multiplex PCR; TCRdb has only the in-frame clones, and not every one. The data contain some 500,000 clones, roughly 90% of them singletons. Sequenced sample: PBMCs or T cells enriched from blood (not recorded which). The TCR originated in a woman aged 40 to 55 who had recovered from COVID-19.

The CDR3 loop reads CASSPEQGPNTGELFF. In nucleotides, the CDR3 is TGTGCCAGCAGTCCGGAACAGGGTCCGAACACCGGGGAGCTGTTTTTT. The rearrangement uses TRBV27 and TRBJ2-2, with D possibly TRBD1 on 6 matching bases. From germline, CDR1 is MNHEY and CDR2 SMNVEV (reference sequence). CDR3 length: 16 amino acids. The V end lost 5 bases, the J end lost 0 bases, and 13 bases lay between the germline ends.